The 3 T cell receptor beta chains reported below all come from one sample, sequenced in a study of technical replicates of blood from several donors. TCRdb's table, derived via immunoSEQ multiplex PCR, lists solely in-frame clones and lacks some. The sample shows about 100,000 clones, about 94% of them seen only once. Sequenced: T cells isolated from PBMCs. The source of these receptors is a human donor in good health.

The gene calls are TRBV5-4 and TRBJ2-1, with a weak D call TRBD1 (5 bases). This CDR3 comprises 12 residues. Germline lookup yields CDR1 SGHNT and CDR2 YYREEE (reference sequence). With 4 bases removed from V and 16 bases from J, the gap between germline ends came to 18 bases. In nucleotides, the CDR3 is TGTGCCAGCAGCCCCGACCAGGGTTATCGTTTCTTC. Protein: CASSPDQGYRFF.

The chain is built from TRBV27 and TRBJ1-2, with a weak D call TRBD1 (5 bases). CDR1 and CDR2 (germline): MNHEY, SMNVEV (reference sequence). The CDR3 totals 20 residues. The V end was cut by 8 bases, the J end by 4 bases, with 35 bases between. The DNA for the CDR3 is TGTGCCAGCTCGAAAAGCCTCGCAGCAGTTGTGCAGGGCGAAGGCTATGGCTACACCTTC. It is translated as CASSKSLAAVVQGEGYGYTF.

The chain couples TRBV5-1 to TRBJ2-1; 9 bases match TRBD2. The V and J ends lost 4 bases and 9 bases, in that order; junction bases with no gene match: 8. The V gene's germline CDR1 is SGHRS and CDR2 YFSETQ. The CDR3 contains 14 residues. The CDR3 coding sequence is TGCGCCAGCAGCGCGTCTAGCGGGGAAGGTGAGCAGTTCTTC. Residues: CASSASSGEGEQFF. Full variable domain (missing parts from reference TRBV5-1 and TRBJ2-1): KAGVTQTPRYLIKTRGQQVTLSCSPISGHRSVSWYQQTPGQGLQFLFEYFSETQRNKGNFPGRFSGRQFSNSRSEMNVSTLELGDSALYLCASSASSGEGEQFFGPGTRLTVL.